One and the same sample provided the 6 T cell receptor beta chains below, sequenced in a study of blood T cells in healthy people across ages (dated by TCRdb to between 2014 and 2017). Library generation was performed with 5' RACE. A second PCR of roughly 6 to 11 cycles was run with a J-beta primer mix and a sample-barcoded 5' primer. TCRdb reran the public reads through fastp at Q25 and MiXCR, keeping productive beta chains. Under each unique CDR3 protein, matching rows form one entry showing the most common genes and DNA. The sample table shows fewer than 2 million distinct CDR3 sequences, and roughly 43% are seen once. About 21% of the sample is taken by the ten largest. The source material was blood. These receptors all come from a human donor in good health.

Only a few counts were recorded for this clonotype. The CDR3 protein is CASSLSGLRGTEAFF. CDR3 nucleotides: TGTGCCAGCAGCCTCAGTGGGTTACGGGGCACTGAAGCTTTCTTT. This sequence joins TRBV9 and TRBJ1-1; D not certain. The germline V and J ends were trimmed by 4 bases and 4 bases, with 17 bases remaining between them. CDR3 length: 15 amino acids. Germline V lookup: CDR1 SGDLS, CDR2 YYNGEE.

This chain joins TRBV15 and TRBJ1-1; D is undetermined. The CDR3 spans 13 residues. Trimming cost V 5 bases and J 7 bases, with 14 bases left between them. Germline CDR1 is LNHNV and CDR2 is YYDKDF (reference sequence). The CDR3 protein is CATSLGSWGEAFF. CDR3 coding DNA: TGTGCCACCAGCTTGGGGAGTTGGGGTGAAGCTTTCTTT.

The rearrangement links TRBV15 to TRBJ2-7; D tentatively reads TRBD1 or TRBD2 (5 bases each). The CDR3 has 17 residues. Trimming cost V 0 bases and J 4 bases, with 19 bases left between them. The V gene's germline CDR1 is LNHNV and CDR2 YYDKDF (reference sequence). CDR3 DNA: TGTGCCACCAGCAGAGATCTCCTTGAGGGGTCGGTGTACGAGCAGTACTTC. Its protein product is CATSRDLLEGSVYEQYF. The whole variable domain, filled in from reference TRBV15 and TRBJ2-7, reads DAMVIQNPRYQVTQFGKPVTLSCSQTLNHNVMYWYQQKSSQAPKLLFHYYDKDFNNEADTPDNFQSRRPNTSFCFLDIRSPGLGDTAMYLCATSRDLLEGSVYEQYFGPGTRLTVT.

The genes are TRBV3-1 and TRBJ2-5; tentatively, D is TRBD2 (5 bases). The CDR3 loop spans 14 amino acids. CDR1 LGHDT and CDR2 YNNKEL come from the germline V gene (reference sequence). V lost 3 bases, J lost 2 bases, and 10 bases lay in between. The DNA for the CDR3 is TGTGCCAGCAGCCATCGAGCGGAACAAGAGACCCAGTACTTC. Amino acids: CASSHRAEQETQYF.

This rearrangement joins TRBV20-1 to TRBJ2-1; D may be TRBD1 or TRBD2 (5 bases each). Germline V gives CDR1 DFQATT, CDR2 SNEGSKA (reference sequence). The CDR3 sequence is 12 residues long. The V and J ends lost 0 bases and 15 bases respectively, with 15 bases between them. This CDR3 reads CSARDGAALPFF. CDR3 in DNA: TGCAGTGCTAGAGACGGGGCTGCCCTTCCGTTCTTC.

The chain employs TRBV7-2 and TRBJ2-1; either TRBD1 or TRBD2 may fit D (5 bases each). Trimming took 2 bases from V and 12 from J, leaving 14 bases between them. Germline V lookup: CDR1 SGHTA, CDR2 FQGNSA. The length of the CDR3 is 13 residues. CDR3 DNA: TGTGCCAGCAGCTTACGACTAACCCAGGGGCAGTTCTTC. This sequence encodes CASSLRLTQGQFF.